The clone carrying this T cell receptor (beta chain) was recorded only once. CDR1 and CDR2 from the germline V gene are SNHLY and FYNNEI. CDR3 size: 16 residues. V was pared by 6 bases and J by 2 bases, with 9 bases of the junction left unmatched. The data originate from a study of control samples from healthy donors and cancer patients. Repertoires were generated with immunoSEQ multiplex PCR, while TCRdb's copy carries only in-frame clones and drops some. The sample consists of approximately 82,000 clones, around 87% of them appearing once. The specimen was blood. This chain links TRBV2 with TRBJ2-1, with 8 bases that match TRBD2. The receptor was derived from a man between 50 and 59 years old in good health. The CDR3 spells CASSNTKRGTYNEQFF. CDR3 in DNA: TGTGCCAGCAGCAACACGAAGCGGGGGACCTACAATGAGCAGTTCTTC.